This paragraph covers one T cell receptor beta chain sequence. Its antigen is unknown. These data come from a study of graft-versus-host responses after intestinal transplantation. Profiled with immunoSEQ multiplex PCR; TCRdb holds only in-frame clones, not every one. The data show over 100,000 clones, approximately 92% seen once. Whole-study findings and limits: Circulating GvH clone levels at their peak were associated with HvG declines (early post-transplant).

The germline V gene has CDR1 MDHEN and CDR2 SYDVKM. CDR3 length equals 16 residues. V was clipped by 10 bases and J by 7 bases; unmatched bases: 15. This TCR was sampled from a human donor who received an intestinal transplant. Material: unstimulated CD4+ T cells sorted from spleen or lymph node cells, obtained before intestinal transplant. The rearrangement links TRBV28 to TRBJ2-2, with 10 bases fitting TRBD2. The CDR3, as DNA: TGTGCCACCCACCCGAGCGGGAGGGCCTGGAACGGGGAGCTGTTTTTT. Encoded protein: CATHPSGRAWNGELFF.